The present T cell receptor (beta chain) was sequenced within a study of blood T cell repertoires in COVID-19. This CDR3 contains 15 residues. Germline V gene sequence: CDR1 LGHDT, CDR2 YNNKEL (reference sequence). Between the trimmed V and J ends, which lost 0 bases and 5 bases, there was a span of 14 bases. Here immunoSEQ multiplex PCR was the method, and the copy in TCRdb shows in-frame clones only, minus some. The data contain fewer than 400,000 clones, 85% to 90% of them seen just once; the ten biggest clones take up about 4%. This clonotype was obtained from a man younger than 40 who had recovered from COVID-19. V is TRBV3-1 (or the pseudogene TRBV3-2) and J is TRBJ2-7; tentatively, D is TRBD1 (5 bases). The sequenced sample was PBMCs or T cells enriched from blood (not recorded which). This chain's CDR3 is CASSQESDSPDEQYF. The CDR3, as DNA: TGTGCCAGCAGCCAAGAATCCGACAGCCCCGACGAGCAGTACTTC.